This note documents a single T cell receptor (beta chain) sequence. This sample was included in a study of patients and donors after allogeneic stem cell transplantation. The CDR3 totals 12 residues. The V gene lost 3 bases and the J gene lost 5 bases, with 10 bases spanning the gap. The germline V gene encodes CDR1 DFQATT and CDR2 SNEGSKA (reference sequence). TCRdb used MiXCR to reprocess the RT-PCR reads, holding one entry per CDR3 protein. The table shows approximately 170,000 distinct CDR3 sequences, with about 30% occurring only once. The receptor was derived from a human donor who was either an allogeneic HSCT recipient or a stem cell or donor lymphocyte infusion donor (not recorded which). It is not recorded whose cells these are; they may come from a transplant donor. The specimen was blood, either unsorted or a sorted T cell fraction (not recorded which). The rearrangement joins TRBV20-1 to TRBJ2-5; possibly TRBD2 for D (5 bases). CDR3 residues: CSASGPGETQYF. The CDR3, as DNA: TGCAGTGCTAGCGGACCGGGGGAGACCCAGTACTTC.